This T cell receptor beta chain is drawn from a study of T cells after yellow fever vaccination. Broader study findings: Researchers report a weaker secondary response that nonetheless peaked faster, day 5 versus 15. Re-detected after boosting: most primary clones, 95% to 98% of CD4 and less than 90% of CD8.

TCRdb re-derived calls from the 5' RACE reads in MiXCR, one entry per CDR3 protein. The sample has around 250,000 distinct CDR3 sequences; over 4.5% are singletons. This clonotype appeared a few times. Its antigen remains unknown. Trimming left V 6 bases short and J 6 bases short, with 17 bases between. This CDR3 is 15 amino acids long. Germline V gene lookup returns CDR1 SNHLY and CDR2 FYNNEI. The chain combines TRBV2 with TRBJ2-2; D might be TRBD1 (6 bases). Source: CD4+ T cells sorted from PBMCs, taken on the day of the yellow fever booster vaccination. The clonotype was recovered from a man aged 18 to 29 who received the YFV17D yellow fever vaccine. In DNA form, the CDR3 reads TGTGCCAGCAGGCCTGGGGGCACGACGGCCGGGGAGCTGTTTTTT. Encoded protein: CASRPGGTTAGELFF.